This T cell receptor (beta chain) was observed in a study of technical replicates of blood from a handful of donors. TCRdb keeps only in-frame clones here, not all; method: immunoSEQ multiplex PCR. This sample has over 15,000 clones; just over 85% occur once, and the top ten carry about an eighth. Per the germline V gene, CDR1 is MNHNY and CDR2 is SVGAGI (reference sequence). The CDR3 contains 14 residues. V trimming: 3 bases; J trimming: 1 base; junction bases outside the gene matches: 2. Material: PBMCs. This receptor was taken from a human donor in good health. The V call is TRBV6-6, the J call TRBJ1-1, with TRBD1 identical over 7 bases. The CDR3 protein is CASSYRGRNTEAFF. CDR3 in DNA: TGTGCCAGCAGTTATAGGGGGCGGAACACTGAAGCTTTCTTT.